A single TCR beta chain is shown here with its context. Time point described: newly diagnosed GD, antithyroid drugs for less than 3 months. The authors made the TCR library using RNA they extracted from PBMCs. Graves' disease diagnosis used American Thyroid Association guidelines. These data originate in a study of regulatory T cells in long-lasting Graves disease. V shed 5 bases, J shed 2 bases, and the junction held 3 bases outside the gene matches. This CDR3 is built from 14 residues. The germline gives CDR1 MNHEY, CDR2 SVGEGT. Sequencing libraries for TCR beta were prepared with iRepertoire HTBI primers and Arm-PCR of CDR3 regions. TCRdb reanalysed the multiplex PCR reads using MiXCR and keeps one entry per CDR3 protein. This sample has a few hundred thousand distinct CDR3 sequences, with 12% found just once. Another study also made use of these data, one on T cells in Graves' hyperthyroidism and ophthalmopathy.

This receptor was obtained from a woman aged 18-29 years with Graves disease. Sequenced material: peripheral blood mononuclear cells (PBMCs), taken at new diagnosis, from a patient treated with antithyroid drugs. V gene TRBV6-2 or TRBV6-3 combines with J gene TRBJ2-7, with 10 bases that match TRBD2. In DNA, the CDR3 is TGTGCCAGCAGTAAACTAGCGGGGCCCTACGAGCAGTACTTC. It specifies CASSKLAGPYEQYF.